This T cell receptor beta chain was obtained from a study of T-cell memory formation after mild COVID-19. At the level of the study: TCR clusters were mostly confined to one donor each.

In regard to this clonotype: What it binds is not known.

5'RACE with constant-segment primers yielded barcoded, UMI-tagged TCR alpha and TCR beta cDNA libraries. TCRdb re-derived calls from the 5' RACE reads in MiXCR, one entry per CDR3 protein. This table has roughly 250,000 distinct CDR3 sequences, around 15% appearing once. Study-wide points: The study detected some responding clones in pre-infection memory, suggesting cross-reactive memory joined. Contracting CD4+ clones were located mainly in CM and EM, and CD8+ clones in EMRA.

V shed 0 bases and J shed 5 bases, with 11 bases lying between them. The CDR3 is 15 amino acids. CDR1 and CDR2 from the germline V gene are MGHRA and YSYEKL. This chain connects TRBV4-1 to TRBJ1-3, with TRBD1 as a possible D gene (5 bases). The clonotype was recovered from a man between 18 and 35 years old who had mild COVID-19 (a few samples of this study predate the infection). Cell type and time point are not known. The sequenced sample was PBMCs or a T cell subset sorted from them (not recorded which). This CDR3 reads CASSQDPQGRNTIYF. The CDR3 DNA reads TGCGCCAGCAGCCAAGATCCGCAGGGCAGAAACACCATATATTTT.